These 17 T cell receptor beta chains were all obtained from the same sample, sequenced in a study of cytomegalovirus exposure and HLA in healthy donors. Primers for the PCR totalled 60 Vbeta and 13 Jbeta. The repertoire was sequenced with immunoSEQ multiplex PCR; TCRdb's copy has only in-frame clones and lacks some. The sample lists 100,000 to 150,000 clones, approximately 81% occurring once. Sequenced material: PBMCs. The receptors here all came from a man younger than 35 in good health and CMV-seronegative.

This clone occurred a few times. V usage is TRBV19 and J usage is TRBJ1-1; 7 bases fit TRBD1. The trim removed 3 bases at V and 2 bases at J, leaving 9 bases unmatched. Germline V gene lookup returns CDR1 LNHDA and CDR2 SQIVND (reference sequence). This CDR3 region has 16 residues. CDR3 DNA sequence: TGTGCCAGTAGTATTAGGCCGACAGGGCCTAACACTGAAGCTTTCTTT. As protein: CASSIRPTGPNTEAFF.

This clone was observed a handful of times. This rearrangement joins TRBV28 to TRBJ1-5; the D gene is possibly TRBD1 (5 bases). The CDR3 is 17 amino acids. The germline V gene encodes CDR1 MDHEN and CDR2 SYDVKM. The V end lost 5 bases, the J end lost 2 bases, and 19 bases lay between the germline ends. The CDR3 bases are TGTGCCAGCAGTCTCCGGGGACTGGCTGGGGGCAATCAGCCCCAGCATTTT. The encoded protein is CASSLRGLAGGNQPQHF.

This clone was found a few times. The chain carries TRBV27 and TRBJ1-1, with 12 bases identical to TRBD1. V was pared by 4 bases and J by 4 bases, with 10 bases of the junction left unmatched. This CDR3 comprises 17 residues. The V gene's germline CDR1 is MNHEY and CDR2 SMNVEV (reference sequence). The CDR3 coding sequence is TGTGCCAGCAGTTCTTTTCGGGACAGGGGGCGAGGCACTGAAGCTTTCTTT. Amino acid sequence: CASSSFRDRGRGTEAFF.

Only one count was recorded for this clone. CDR3 sequence: CAWNPRTGGVDGYTF. The DNA for the CDR3 is TGTGCCTGGAACCCTCGGACAGGTGGAGTTGACGGCTACACCTTC. V usage is TRBV30 and J usage is TRBJ1-2, with TRBD1 identical over 7 bases. The J segment lost 8 bases and the V segment lost 4 bases, leaving 16 bases of the junction unmatched. The CDR3 is made up of 15 amino acids. The germline CDR1 and CDR2 sequences are GTSNPN and SVGIG (reference sequence).

The V call is TRBV27, the J call TRBJ1-4; no firm D call. Germline CDR1 is MNHEY and CDR2 is SMNVEV (reference sequence). There are 15 residues in the CDR3. V lost 3 bases and J 4 bases, leaving 12 bases between the germline ends. The CDR3 here is CASSLYMSVNEKLFF. The CDR3 DNA sequence: TGTGCCAGCAGTTTGTATATGTCGGTTAATGAAAAACTGTTTTTT.

The chain uses TRBV27 and TRBJ2-3, with D possibly matching TRBD2 (5 bases). Trimming left V 2 bases short and J 1 base short, with 16 bases between. The CDR3 runs to 17 residues. Germline V gene lookup returns CDR1 MNHEY and CDR2 SMNVEV (reference sequence). CDR3 bases: TGTGCCAGCAGTTTACGATCTTGGGAGCCACGCACAGATACGCAGTATTTT. Translating it yields CASSLRSWEPRTDTQYF.

The chain uses TRBV6-4 and TRBJ2-1, with a weak D call TRBD2 (6 bases). Germline lookup yields CDR1 MRHNA and CDR2 SNTAGT. This CDR3 has 12 residues. V was shortened by 3 bases and J by 10 bases, with 10 bases between the two germline ends. The CDR3 spells CASSEGLGEQFF. CDR3 bases: TGTGCCAGCAGTGAGGGACTTGGGGAGCAGTTCTTC.

The V call is TRBV15, the J call TRBJ2-2; D perhaps matches TRBD1 (6 bases). Germline V gives CDR1 LNHNV, CDR2 YYDKDF (reference sequence). Between the trimmed V and J ends, which lost 4 bases and 1 base, there was a span of 16 bases. The CDR3 covers 17 residues. Here the CDR3 DNA reads TGTGCCACCAGCAATCGGCAAACGGACAGGAACACCGGGGAGCTGTTTTTT. This gives the protein CATSNRQTDRNTGELFF.

This clone showed up just a few times. This sequence joins TRBV5-6 and TRBJ1-1; perhaps TRBD1 as D (6 bases). CDR1 SGHDT and CDR2 YYEEEE come from the germline V gene. V shed 1 base and J shed 6 bases, with 13 bases lying between them. The CDR3 has 14 amino acids. The CDR3 is CASSLLLQGSEAFF. CDR3 nucleotides: TGTGCCAGCAGCTTGCTCTTACAGGGCTCTGAAGCTTTCTTT.

The CDR3 reads CASSATGYEQYF. The CDR3 bases are TGTGCCAGCAGTGCCACAGGCTACGAGCAGTACTTC. The chain couples TRBV27 to TRBJ2-7, with a weak D call TRBD1 (5 bases). V was trimmed by 5 bases and J by 3 bases, leaving 8 bases between them. From germline, CDR1 is MNHEY and CDR2 SMNVEV (reference sequence). CDR3 length equals 12 residues.

The CDR3, as DNA: TGTGCCACCAGCAGAGATTCCGGGAATAGCAATCAGCCCCAGCATTTT. Its protein is CATSRDSGNSNQPQHF. The V call is TRBV15, the J call TRBJ1-5; the D is unclear. Germline loops: CDR1 LNHNV, CDR2 YYDKDF (reference sequence). This CDR3 is 16 amino acids long. Trimming removed 0 bases at V and 0 bases at J, with 9 bases between.

The chain joins TRBV9 to TRBJ2-2, with D unresolved. CDR1 SGDLS and CDR2 YYNGEE come from the germline V gene. The V and J ends lost 6 bases and 4 bases respectively, with 4 bases between them. The CDR3 is 11 residues long. This CDR3 is CASTSTGELFF. The CDR3 DNA reads TGTGCCAGCACCTCCACCGGGGAGCTGTTTTTT. The variable domain in full, with the rest retrieved from reference TRBV9 and TRBJ2-2, is DSGVTQTPKHLITATGQRVTLRCSPRSGDLSVYWYQQSLDQGLQFLIQYYNGEERAKGNILERFSAQQFPDLHSELNLSSLELGDSALYFCASTSTGELFFGEGSRLTVL.

The chain employs TRBV5-6 and TRBJ1-5; 7 bases fit TRBD1. The CDR3 contains 15 residues. J was trimmed by 2 bases and V by 5 bases; bases with no gene match: 7. Germline values: CDR1 SGHDT, CDR2 YYEEEE. CDR3 coding DNA: TGTGCCAGCAGTTTTACCGGGACAGGCAATCAGCCCCAGCATTTT. It yields the protein CASSFTGTGNQPQHF.

This clone has just a few counts. The V gene is TRBV29-1, the J gene TRBJ1-2; D call uncertain. Germline V gene sequence: CDR1 SQVTM, CDR2 ANQGSEA. This CDR3 contains 10 residues. Between the trimmed V and J ends, which lost 3 bases and 6 bases, there was a span of 5 bases. The CDR3 DNA reads TGCAGCGTTGACCAGGATGGCTACACCTTC. Residues: CSVDQDGYTF.

The chain carries TRBV4-1 and TRBJ2-7, with D possibly TRBD2 on 5 matching bases. CDR3 length equals 14 residues. V dropped 3 bases and J dropped 3 bases, with 12 bases sitting between them. Germline V gene lookup returns CDR1 MGHRA and CDR2 YSYEKL. As DNA, the CDR3 is TGCGCCAGCAGCCACGAGCCCGACTACTACGAGCAGTACTTC. Translated, it gives CASSHEPDYYEQYF.

This sequence joins TRBV15 and TRBJ1-2, with a weak D call TRBD1 (6 bases). Trimming shortened V by 8 bases and J by 2 bases, and 12 bases separated the two germline ends. CDR1 and CDR2 from the germline V gene are LNHNV and YYDKDF (reference sequence). This CDR3 has 13 residues. The CDR3 is CATEQGSNYGYTF. For the CDR3, the DNA is TGTGCCACCGAGCAGGGGTCGAACTATGGCTACACCTTC.

DNA of the CDR3: TGTGTGGCGGGACAGGGCGCCCGGGAGCTGTTTTTT. This translates into CVAGQGARELFF. V and J are TRBV19 and TRBJ2-2; 9 bases are shared with TRBD1. Germline CDR1 is LNHDA and CDR2 is SQIVND (reference sequence). This CDR3 spans 12 amino acids. Together with reference TRBV19 and TRBJ2-2, the CDR3 gives the full variable domain: DGGITQSPKYLFRKEGQNVTLSCEQNLNHDAMYWYRQDPGQGLRLIYYSQIVNDFQKGDIAEGYSVSREKKESFPLTVTSAQKNPTAFYLCVAGQGARELFFGEGSRLTVL.